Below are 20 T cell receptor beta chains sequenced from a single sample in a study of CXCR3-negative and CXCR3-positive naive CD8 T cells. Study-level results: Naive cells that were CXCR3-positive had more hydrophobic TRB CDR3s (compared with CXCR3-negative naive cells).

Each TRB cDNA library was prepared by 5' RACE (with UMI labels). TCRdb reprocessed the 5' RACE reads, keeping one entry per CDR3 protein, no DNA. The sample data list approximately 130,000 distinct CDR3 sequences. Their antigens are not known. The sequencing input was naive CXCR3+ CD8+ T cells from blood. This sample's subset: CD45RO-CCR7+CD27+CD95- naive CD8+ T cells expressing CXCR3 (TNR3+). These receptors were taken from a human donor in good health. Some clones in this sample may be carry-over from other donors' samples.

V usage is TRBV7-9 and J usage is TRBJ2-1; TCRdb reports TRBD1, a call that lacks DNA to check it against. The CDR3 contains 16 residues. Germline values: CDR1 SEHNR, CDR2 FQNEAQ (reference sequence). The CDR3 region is CASSGHRAGIYNEQFF. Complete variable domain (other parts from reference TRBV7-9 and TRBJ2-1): DTGVSQNPRHKITKRGQNVTFRCDPISEHNRLYWYRQTLGQGPEFLTYFQNEAQLEKSRLLSDRFSAERPKGSFSTLEIQRTEQGDSAMYLCASSGHRAGIYNEQFFGPGTRLTVL.

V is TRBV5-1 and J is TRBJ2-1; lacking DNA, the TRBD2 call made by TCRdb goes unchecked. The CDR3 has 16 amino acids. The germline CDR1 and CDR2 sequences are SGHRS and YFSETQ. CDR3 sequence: CASSSTRSHSWDEQFF.

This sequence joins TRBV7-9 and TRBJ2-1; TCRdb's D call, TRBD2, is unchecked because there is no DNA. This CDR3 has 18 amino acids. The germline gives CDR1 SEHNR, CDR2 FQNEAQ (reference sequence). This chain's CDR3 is CASSLEGSSGGQYNEQFF.

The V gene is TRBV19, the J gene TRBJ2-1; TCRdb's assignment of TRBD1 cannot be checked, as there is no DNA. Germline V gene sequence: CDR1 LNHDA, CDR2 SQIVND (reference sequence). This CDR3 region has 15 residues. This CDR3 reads CASSPGAGGIDEQFF.

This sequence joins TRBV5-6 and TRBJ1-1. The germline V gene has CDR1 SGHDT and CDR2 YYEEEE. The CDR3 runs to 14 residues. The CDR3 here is CASSFGSGVAEAFF.

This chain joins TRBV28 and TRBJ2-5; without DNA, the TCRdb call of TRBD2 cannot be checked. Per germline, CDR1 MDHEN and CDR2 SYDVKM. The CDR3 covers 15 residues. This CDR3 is CASSSPSGEVHPPVF. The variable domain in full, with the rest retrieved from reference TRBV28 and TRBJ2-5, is DVKVTQSSRYLVKRTGEKVFLECVQDMDHENMFWYRQDPGLGLRLIYFSYDVKMKEKGDIPEGYSVSREKKERFSLILESASTNQTSMYLCASSSPSGEVHPPVFGPGTRLLVL.

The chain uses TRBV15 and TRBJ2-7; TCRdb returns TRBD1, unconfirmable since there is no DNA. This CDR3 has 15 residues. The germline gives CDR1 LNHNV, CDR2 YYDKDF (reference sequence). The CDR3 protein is CATSGGLEVSYEQYF.

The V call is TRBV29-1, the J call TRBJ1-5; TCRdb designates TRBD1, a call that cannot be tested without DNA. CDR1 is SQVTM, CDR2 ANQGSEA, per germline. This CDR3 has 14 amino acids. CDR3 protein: CSVRGLGRNQPQHF.

CDR3: CASSLFASGEKETQYF. The V and J genes are TRBV28 and TRBJ2-5; TCRdb calls TRBD2, which cannot be checked without DNA. Germline V CDR1 and CDR2: MDHEN, SYDVKM. This CDR3 is built from 16 residues.

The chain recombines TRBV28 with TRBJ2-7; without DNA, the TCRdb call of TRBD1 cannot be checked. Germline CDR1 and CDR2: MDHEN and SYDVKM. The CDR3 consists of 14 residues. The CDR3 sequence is CASSFDRGLGEQYF.

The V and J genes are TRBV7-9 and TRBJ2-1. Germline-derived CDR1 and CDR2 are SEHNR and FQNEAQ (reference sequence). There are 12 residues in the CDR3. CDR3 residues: CASSLEASEQFF.

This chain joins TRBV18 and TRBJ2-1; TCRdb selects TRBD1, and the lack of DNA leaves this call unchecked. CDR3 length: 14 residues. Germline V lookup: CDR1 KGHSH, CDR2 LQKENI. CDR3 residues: CASSPWDRGNEQFF.

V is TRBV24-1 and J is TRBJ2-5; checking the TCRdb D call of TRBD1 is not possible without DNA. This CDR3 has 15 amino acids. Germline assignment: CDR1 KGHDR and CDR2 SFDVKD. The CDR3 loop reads CATSDFGRGRETQYF.

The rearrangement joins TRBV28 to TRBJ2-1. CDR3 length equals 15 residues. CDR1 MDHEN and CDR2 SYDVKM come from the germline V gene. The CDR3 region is CASSFARGSYNEQFF.

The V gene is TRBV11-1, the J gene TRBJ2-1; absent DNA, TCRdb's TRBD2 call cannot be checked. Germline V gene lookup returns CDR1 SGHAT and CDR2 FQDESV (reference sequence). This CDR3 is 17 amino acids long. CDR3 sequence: CASSLSFSGMSDNEQFF.

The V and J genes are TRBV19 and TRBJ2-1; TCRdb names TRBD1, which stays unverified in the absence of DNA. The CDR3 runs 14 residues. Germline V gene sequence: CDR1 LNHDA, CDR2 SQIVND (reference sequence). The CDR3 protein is CASTFTPGYNEQFF.

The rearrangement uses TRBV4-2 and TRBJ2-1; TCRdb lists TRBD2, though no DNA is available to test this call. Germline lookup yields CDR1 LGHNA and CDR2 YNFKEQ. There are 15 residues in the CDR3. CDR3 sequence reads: CASSQGTRSEDEQFF.

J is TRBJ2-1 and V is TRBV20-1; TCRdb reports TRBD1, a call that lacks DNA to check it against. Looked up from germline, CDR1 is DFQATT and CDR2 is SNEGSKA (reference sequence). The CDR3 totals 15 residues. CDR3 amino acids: CSASGKAFSYNEQFF.

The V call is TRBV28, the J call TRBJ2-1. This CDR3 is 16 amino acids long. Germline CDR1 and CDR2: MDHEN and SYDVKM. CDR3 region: CASSWPDRGNYNEQFF.

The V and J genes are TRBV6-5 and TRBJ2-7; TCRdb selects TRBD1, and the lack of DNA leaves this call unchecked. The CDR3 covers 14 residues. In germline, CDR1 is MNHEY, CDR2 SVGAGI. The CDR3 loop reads CASSPGTGIYEQYF.